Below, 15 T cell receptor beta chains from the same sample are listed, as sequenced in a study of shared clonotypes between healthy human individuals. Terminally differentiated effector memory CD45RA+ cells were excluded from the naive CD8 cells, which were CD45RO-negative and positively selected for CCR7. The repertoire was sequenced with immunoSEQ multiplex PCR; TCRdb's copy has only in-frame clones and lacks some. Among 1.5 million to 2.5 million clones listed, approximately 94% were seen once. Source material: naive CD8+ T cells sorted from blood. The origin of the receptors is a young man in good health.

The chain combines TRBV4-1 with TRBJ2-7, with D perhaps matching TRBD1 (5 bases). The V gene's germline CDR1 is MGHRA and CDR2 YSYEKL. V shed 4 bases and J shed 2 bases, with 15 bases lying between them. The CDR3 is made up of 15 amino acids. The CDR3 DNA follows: TGCGCCAGCAGCCTAAGATCGACAGACACCTACGAGCAGTACTTC. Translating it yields CASSLRSTDTYEQYF.

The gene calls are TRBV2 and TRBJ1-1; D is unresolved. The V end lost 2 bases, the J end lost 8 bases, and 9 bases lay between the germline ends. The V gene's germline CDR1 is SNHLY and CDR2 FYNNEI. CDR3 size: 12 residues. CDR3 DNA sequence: TGTGCCAGCAGTGAATCGTCACCCGAAGCTTTCTTT. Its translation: CASSESSPEAFF.

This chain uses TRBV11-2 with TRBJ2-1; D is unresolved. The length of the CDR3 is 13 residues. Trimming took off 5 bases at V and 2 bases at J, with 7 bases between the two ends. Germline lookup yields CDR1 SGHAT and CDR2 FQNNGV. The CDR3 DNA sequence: TGTGCCAGCAGCGACTTGACCTACAATGAGCAGTTCTTC. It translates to CASSDLTYNEQFF.

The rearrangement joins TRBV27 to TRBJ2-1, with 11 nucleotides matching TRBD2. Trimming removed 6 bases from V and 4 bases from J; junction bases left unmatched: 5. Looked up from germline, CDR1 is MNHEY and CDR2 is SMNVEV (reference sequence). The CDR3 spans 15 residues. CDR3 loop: CASSQGLAEYNEQFF. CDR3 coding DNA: TGTGCCAGCAGCCAGGGACTAGCGGAATACAATGAGCAGTTCTTC.

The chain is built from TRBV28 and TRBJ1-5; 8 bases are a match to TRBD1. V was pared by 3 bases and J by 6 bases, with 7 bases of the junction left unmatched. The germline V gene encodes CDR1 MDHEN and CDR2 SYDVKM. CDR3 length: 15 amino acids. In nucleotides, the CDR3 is TGTGCCAGCAGTTTGGGAGGACAGGGTGCTCAGCCCCAGCATTTT. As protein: CASSLGGQGAQPQHF.

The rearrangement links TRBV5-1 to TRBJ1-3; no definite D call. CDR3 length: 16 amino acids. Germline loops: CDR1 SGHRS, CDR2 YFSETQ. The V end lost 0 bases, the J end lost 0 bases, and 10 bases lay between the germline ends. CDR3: CASSLVQGISGNTIYF. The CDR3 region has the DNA TGCGCCAGCAGCTTGGTCCAAGGTATCTCTGGAAACACCATATATTTT.

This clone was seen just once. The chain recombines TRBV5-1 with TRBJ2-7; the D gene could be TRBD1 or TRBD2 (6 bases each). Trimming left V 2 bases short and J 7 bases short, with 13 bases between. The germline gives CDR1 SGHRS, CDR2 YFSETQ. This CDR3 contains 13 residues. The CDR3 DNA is TGCGCCAGCAGCTTAAGGGGGGCCCAAGAGCAGTACTTC. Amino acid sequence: CASSLRGAQEQYF. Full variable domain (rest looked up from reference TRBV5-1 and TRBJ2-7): KAGVTQTPRYLIKTRGQQVTLSCSPISGHRSVSWYQQTPGQGLQFLFEYFSETQRNKGNFPGRFSGRQFSNSRSEMNVSTLELGDSALYLCASSLRGAQEQYFGPGTRLTVT.

In DNA, the CDR3 is TGTGCCAGCACACTAGCGGCTACCTACAATGAGCAGTTCTTC. It codes for CASTLAATYNEQFF. This chain uses TRBV28 with TRBJ2-1, with 8 bases that match TRBD2. Germline CDR1 is MDHEN and CDR2 is SYDVKM. CDR3 length equals 14 residues. Trimming took 7 bases from V and 2 from J; bases not matched to a gene: 4.

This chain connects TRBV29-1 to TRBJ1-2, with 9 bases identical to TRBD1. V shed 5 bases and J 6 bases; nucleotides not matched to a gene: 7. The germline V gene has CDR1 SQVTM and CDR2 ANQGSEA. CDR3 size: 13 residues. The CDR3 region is CSVMDRGRDGYTF. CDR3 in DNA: TGCAGCGTTATGGACAGGGGCCGGGATGGCTACACCTTC.

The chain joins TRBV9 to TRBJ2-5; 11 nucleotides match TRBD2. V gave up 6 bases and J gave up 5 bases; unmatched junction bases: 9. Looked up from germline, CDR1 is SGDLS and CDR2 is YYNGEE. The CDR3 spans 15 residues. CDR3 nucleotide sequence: TGTGCCAGCACCCGAACTAGCGGGGGAAGGGAGACCCAGTACTTC. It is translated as CASTRTSGGRETQYF. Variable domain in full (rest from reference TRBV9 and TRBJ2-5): DSGVTQTPKHLITATGQRVTLRCSPRSGDLSVYWYQQSLDQGLQFLIQYYNGEERAKGNILERFSAQQFPDLHSELNLSSLELGDSALYFCASTRTSGGRETQYFGPGTRLLVL.

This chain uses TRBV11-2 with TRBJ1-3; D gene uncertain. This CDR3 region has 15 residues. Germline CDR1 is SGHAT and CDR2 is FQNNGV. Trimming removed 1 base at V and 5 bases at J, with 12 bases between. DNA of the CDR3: TGTGCCAGCAGCTTAGGGGTTGGCCGGAGAAACACCATATATTTT. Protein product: CASSLGVGRRNTIYF.

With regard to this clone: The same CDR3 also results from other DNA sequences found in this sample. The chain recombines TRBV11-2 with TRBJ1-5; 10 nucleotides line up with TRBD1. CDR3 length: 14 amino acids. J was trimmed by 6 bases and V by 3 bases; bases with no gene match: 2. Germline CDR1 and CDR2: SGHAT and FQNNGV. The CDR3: CASSFGQGGQPQHF. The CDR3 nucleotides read TGTGCCAGCAGCTTCGGACAGGGGGGTCAGCCCCAGCATTTT. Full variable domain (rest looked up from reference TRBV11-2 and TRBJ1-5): EAGVAQSPRYKIIEKRQSVAFWCNPISGHATLYWYQQILGQGPKLLIQFQNNGVVDDSQLPKDRFSAERLKGVDSTLKIQPAKLEDSAVYLCASSFGQGGQPQHFGDGTRLSIL.

The CDR3 nucleotides are TGTGCCAGCAGTTACCGGAAGGACAATGAGCAGTTCTTC. This translates into CASSYRKDNEQFF. The chain uses TRBV6-5 and TRBJ2-1; D ambiguous. CDR1 and CDR2 from the germline V gene are MNHEY and SVGAGI. The CDR3 loop spans 13 amino acids. Trimming pared 2 bases from V and 5 bases from J, leaving 7 bases between.

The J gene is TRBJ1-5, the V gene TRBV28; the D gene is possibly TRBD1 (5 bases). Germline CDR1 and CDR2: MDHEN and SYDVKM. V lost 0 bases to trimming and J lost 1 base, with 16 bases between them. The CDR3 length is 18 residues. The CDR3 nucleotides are TGTGCCAGCAGTTTATGGGGGGATTCGGGAGCAAGCAATCAGCCCCAGCATTTT. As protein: CASSLWGDSGASNQPQHF.

The CDR3 reads CASSQVAGAYNEQFF. In DNA, the CDR3 is TGTGCCAGCAGCCAGGTGGCAGGGGCTTACAATGAGCAGTTCTTC. The chain uses TRBV7-3 and TRBJ2-1; a weak D match, TRBD1 (6 bases). Germline-derived CDR1 and CDR2 are SGHTA and FQGTGA. V was cut by 5 bases and J by 4 bases, with 15 bases left in between. The CDR3 sequence is 15 residues long. The full variable domain, completed using reference TRBV7-3 and TRBJ2-1, is GAGVSQTPSNKVTEKGKYVELRCDPISGHTALYWYRQSLGQGPEFLIYFQGTGAADDSGLPNDRFFAVRPEGSVSTLKIQRTERGDSAVYLCASSQVAGAYNEQFFGPGTRLTVL.